This entry features one T cell receptor (beta chain) sequence. Its antigen is still unknown. TCRdb's copy holds only in-frame clones and misses some; the assay was immunoSEQ multiplex PCR. The sample carries tens of thousands of clones, 60% to 75% recorded once. These data originate in a study of a mutant IDH1 vaccine in newly diagnosed glioma. About the study: The earlier regimen, radiotherapy, temozolomide, or both, was most often both.

Time point denoted: week 35, safety follow-up. The investigators gave 300 ug of mutant IDH1 20-mer peptide in each vaccine dose, together with topical imiquimod. New WHO grade 3 or 4 IDH1-mutant, ATRX-lost astrocytomas were present in all donors. This specimen was PBMCs, taken from a glioma patient whose treatment included an IDH1 peptide vaccine. This clonotype was obtained from a man in his forties or fifties with glioma.

In DNA, the CDR3 is TGTGCCAGCAGCCGGGGGGGTCGTTATGGCTACACCTTC. Translation gives CASSRGGRYGYTF. This rearrangement joins TRBV28 to TRBJ1-2; a possible D gene is TRBD1 (5 bases). Per germline, CDR1 MDHEN and CDR2 SYDVKM. CDR3 length: 13 amino acids. Trimming cost V 6 bases and J 5 bases, with 13 bases left between them.